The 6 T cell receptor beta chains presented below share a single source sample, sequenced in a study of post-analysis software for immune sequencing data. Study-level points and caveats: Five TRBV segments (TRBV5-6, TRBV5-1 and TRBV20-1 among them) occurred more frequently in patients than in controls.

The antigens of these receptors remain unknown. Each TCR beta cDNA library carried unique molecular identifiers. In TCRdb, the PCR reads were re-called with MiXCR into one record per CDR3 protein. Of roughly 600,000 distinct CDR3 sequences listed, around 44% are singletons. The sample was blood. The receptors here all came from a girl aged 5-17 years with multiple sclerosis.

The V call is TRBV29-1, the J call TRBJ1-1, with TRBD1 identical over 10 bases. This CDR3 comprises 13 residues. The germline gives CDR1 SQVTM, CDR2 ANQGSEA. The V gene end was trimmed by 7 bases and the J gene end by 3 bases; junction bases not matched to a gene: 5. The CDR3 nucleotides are TGCAGCGCTAGGACAGGGGGGGACACTGAAGCTTTCTTT. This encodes CSARTGGDTEAFF.

The DNA of the CDR3 is TGTGCCAGCAGCTTAAAGGCGGATTACAATGAGCAGTTCTTC. Its protein product is CASSLKADYNEQFF. This chain links TRBV11-2 with TRBJ2-1; D not certain. V was shortened by 2 bases and J by 4 bases, with 9 bases between the two germline ends. This CDR3 region has 14 residues. Germline CDR1 reads SGHAT; CDR2 reads FQNNGV.

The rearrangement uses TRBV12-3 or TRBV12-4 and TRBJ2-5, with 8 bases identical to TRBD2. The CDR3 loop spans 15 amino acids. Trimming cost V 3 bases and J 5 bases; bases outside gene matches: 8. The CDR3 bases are TGTGCCAGCAGTTTGACCGGGAGGGCCAGGGAGACCCAGTACTTC. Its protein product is CASSLTGRARETQYF.

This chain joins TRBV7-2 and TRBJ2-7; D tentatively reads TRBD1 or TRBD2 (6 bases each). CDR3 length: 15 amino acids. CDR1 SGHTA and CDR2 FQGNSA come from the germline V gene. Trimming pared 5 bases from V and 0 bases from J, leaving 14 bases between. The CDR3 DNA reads TGTGCCAGCAGCCTCGAGGGGGGCGACTCCTACGAGCAGTACTTC. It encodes CASSLEGGDSYEQYF.

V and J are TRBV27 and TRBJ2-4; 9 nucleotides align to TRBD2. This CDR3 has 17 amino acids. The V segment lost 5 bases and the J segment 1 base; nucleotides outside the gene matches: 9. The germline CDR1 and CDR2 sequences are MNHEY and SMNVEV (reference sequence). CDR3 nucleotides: TGTGCCAGCAGTCCAATGGGCGGGGGGGGTGCCAAAAACATTCAGTACTTC. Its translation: CASSPMGGGGAKNIQYF.

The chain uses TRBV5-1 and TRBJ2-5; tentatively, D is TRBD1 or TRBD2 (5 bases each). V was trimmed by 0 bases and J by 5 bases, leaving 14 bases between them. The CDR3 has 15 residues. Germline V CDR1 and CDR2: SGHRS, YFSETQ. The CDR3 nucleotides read TGCGCCAGCAGCTTGGCGGGGACGGGTGTGGAGACCCAGTACTTC. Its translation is CASSLAGTGVETQYF. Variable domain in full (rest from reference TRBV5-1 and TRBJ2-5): KAGVTQTPRYLIKTRGQQVTLSCSPISGHRSVSWYQQTPGQGLQFLFEYFSETQRNKGNFPGRFSGRQFSNSRSEMNVSTLELGDSALYLCASSLAGTGVETQYFGPGTRLLVL.